The clone carrying this TCR beta chain has just a few counts. The antigen remains unidentified. This specimen comes from a study of CD8+ T cells in alopecia areata. Looking at the study overall: After 6 to 18 months of tofacitinib, follow-up continued 6 months off drug.

Study-wide results and caveats: Lesional scalp, especially alopecia totalis/universalis, showed higher clonality than normal scalp.

The V end was cut by 6 bases, the J end by 2 bases, with 13 bases between. The germline V gene encodes CDR1 SQVTM and CDR2 ANQGSEA. This CDR3 is 13 amino acids long. Investigators isolated RNA and reverse transcribed it into cDNA to act as the sequencing template. Sequencing was performed with immunoSEQ multiplex PCR; in TCRdb, only in-frame clones are kept and a portion is missing. The sample includes some 150,000 clones, about 53% of them seen just once. The sequence was collected from a human donor with alopecia areata. Sequences were derived from CD8+ T cells sorted from blood, sampled at week 0. J is TRBJ1-1 and V is TRBV29-1; a possible D gene is TRBD1 (5 bases). Here the CDR3 DNA reads TGCAGCGTAGGGGTCACTGAAAACACTGAAGCTTTCTTT. Its translation is CSVGVTENTEAFF.